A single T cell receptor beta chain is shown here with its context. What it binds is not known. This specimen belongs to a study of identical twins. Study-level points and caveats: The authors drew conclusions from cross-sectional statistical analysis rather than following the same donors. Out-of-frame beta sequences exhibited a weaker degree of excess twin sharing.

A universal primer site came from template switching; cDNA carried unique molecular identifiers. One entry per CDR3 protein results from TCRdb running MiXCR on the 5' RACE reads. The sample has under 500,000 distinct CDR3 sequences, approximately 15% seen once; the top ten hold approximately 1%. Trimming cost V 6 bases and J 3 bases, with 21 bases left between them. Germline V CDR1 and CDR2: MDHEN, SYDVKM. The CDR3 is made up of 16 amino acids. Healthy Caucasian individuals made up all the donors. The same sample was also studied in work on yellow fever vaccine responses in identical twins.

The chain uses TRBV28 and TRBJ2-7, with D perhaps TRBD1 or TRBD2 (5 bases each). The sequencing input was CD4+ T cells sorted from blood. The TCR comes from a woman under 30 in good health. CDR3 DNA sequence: TGTGCCAGCAGAGCTTTCCAAAAGGGGACGAACTACGAGCAGTACTTC. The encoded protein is CASRAFQKGTNYEQYF.